A single sample gave rise to the 28 T cell receptor beta chains below, sequenced in a study of blood T cell repertoires in COVID-19. TCRdb's table, derived via immunoSEQ multiplex PCR, lists solely in-frame clones and lacks some. Counted here are 300,000 to 400,000 clones, around four fifths occurring once; the ten biggest clones make up 2.5% to 3%. Specimen: peripheral blood. The receptors were gathered from a man aged 30-40 years with active or convalescent COVID-19.

The genes are TRBV5-4 and TRBJ2-3; D perhaps matches TRBD2 (7 bases). Per germline, CDR1 SGHNT and CDR2 YYREEE (reference sequence). The CDR3 has 15 residues. Trimming stripped 5 bases from V and 6 bases from J, with 19 bases between. DNA of the CDR3: TGTGCCAGCAGAACGGGGGGCCCTGCGAGGGATACGCAGTATTTT. Translation gives CASRTGGPARDTQYF.

The V and J genes are TRBV18 and TRBJ1-5, with 12 bases identical to TRBD1. The J segment lost 10 bases and the V segment lost 4 bases, leaving 8 bases of the junction unmatched. Germline CDR1 KGHSH, CDR2 LQKENI. The CDR3 consists of 15 residues. CDR3 coding DNA: TGTGCCAGCTCACTCTCGGGACAGGGGGCATATCCCCAGCATTTT. Its translation: CASSLSGQGAYPQHF.

The sample holds a few counts of this clone. The chain links TRBV19 to TRBJ1-5; D gene ambiguous. V lost 9 bases to trimming and J lost 0 bases, with 15 bases between them. Germline CDR1 reads LNHDA; CDR2 reads SQIVND (reference sequence). The CDR3 has 15 amino acids. Here the CDR3 DNA reads TGTGCCAGCACCGTGAGAGTTGATAGCAATCAGCCCCAGCATTTT. Its protein product is CASTVRVDSNQPQHF.

The chain is built from TRBV4-1 and TRBJ1-5, with TRBD1 as a possible D gene (5 bases). This CDR3 spans 15 amino acids. The V gene's germline CDR1 is MGHRA and CDR2 YSYEKL. V was trimmed by 1 base and J by 5 bases, leaving 12 bases between them. CDR3 coding DNA: TGCGCCAGCAGCCAAGTGGGGGGGTTTTATCAGCCCCAGCATTTT. This sequence encodes CASSQVGGFYQPQHF.

V is TRBV29-1 and J is TRBJ1-5; the match to TRBD1 covers 10 bases. The V and J ends lost 5 bases and 7 bases, in that order; junction bases with no gene match: 11. The V gene's germline CDR1 is SQVTM and CDR2 ANQGSEA. This CDR3 is 15 amino acids long. For the CDR3, the DNA is TGCAGCGTTTTAACGGGAGGGACAGGGGACCAGCCCCAGCATTTT. Translation gives CSVLTGGTGDQPQHF. Based on the CDR3 plus reference TRBV29-1 and TRBJ1-5, the full variable domain is SAVISQKPSRDICQRGTSLTIQCQVDSQVTMMFWYRQQPGQSLTLIATANQGSEATYESGFVIDKFPISRPNLTFSTLTVSNMSPEDSSIYLCSVLTGGTGDQPQHFGDGTRLSIL.

V usage is TRBV5-1 and J usage is TRBJ1-3; 7 positions match TRBD1. V lost 2 bases to trimming and J lost 3 bases; unmatched junction nucleotides: 5. The CDR3 is 15 amino acids. CDR1 and CDR2 (germline): SGHRS, YFSETQ. CDR3 DNA: TGCGCCAGCAGCTTTGGGACAGCTATTGGAAACACCATATATTTT. This gives the protein CASSFGTAIGNTIYF.

V and J are TRBV5-5 and TRBJ1-3; maybe TRBD1 (5 bases). This CDR3 is built from 15 residues. V gave up 5 bases and J gave up 0 bases, with 12 bases separating them. Germline V gene lookup returns CDR1 SGHKS and CDR2 YYEKEE (reference sequence). The CDR3 sequence is CASRADRYSGNTIYF. The DNA for the CDR3 is TGTGCCAGCAGGGCCGACAGATACTCTGGAAACACCATATATTTT. Full variable domain (outside the CDR3, taken from reference TRBV5-5 and TRBJ1-3): DAGVTQSPTHLIKTRGQQVTLRCSPISGHKSVSWYQQVLGQGPQFIFQYYEKEERGRGNFPDRFSARQFPNYSSELNVNALLLGDSALYLCASRADRYSGNTIYFGEGSWLTVV.

This clone occurred a few times. The chain combines TRBV5-1 with TRBJ1-2, with 8 bases lining up with TRBD1. The V and J ends lost 4 bases and 3 bases, in that order; junction bases with no gene match: 5. The CDR3 sequence is 14 residues long. Germline CDR1 is SGHRS and CDR2 is YFSETQ. The CDR3: CASSPDRGHYGYTF. The DNA for the CDR3 is TGCGCCAGCAGCCCAGACAGGGGACACTATGGCTACACCTTC. The full variable domain, with the rest looked up from reference TRBV5-1 and TRBJ1-2, is KAGVTQTPRYLIKTRGQQVTLSCSPISGHRSVSWYQQTPGQGLQFLFEYFSETQRNKGNFPGRFSGRQFSNSRSEMNVSTLELGDSALYLCASSPDRGHYGYTFGSGTRLTVV.

The chain carries TRBV7-3 and TRBJ2-1, with 13 bases lining up with TRBD2. The trim removed 2 bases at V and 4 bases at J, leaving 11 bases unmatched. CDR3 length equals 19 residues. Germline lookup yields CDR1 SGHTA and CDR2 FQGTGA. CDR3 loop: CASSLLGTSGTVLYNEQFF. Here the CDR3 DNA reads TGTGCCAGCAGCTTATTGGGGACTAGCGGGACGGTCCTTTACAATGAGCAGTTCTTC.

CDR3 in amino acids: CASSIGQILGYGGRLQSSYNEQFF. CDR3 in DNA: TGCGCCAGCAGCATTGGACAGATCCTCGGGTATGGCGGGAGGCTTCAAAGCTCCTACAATGAGCAGTTCTTC. The chain carries TRBV5-1 and TRBJ2-1; TRBD2 matches at 8 bases. Germline CDR1 and CDR2: SGHRS and YFSETQ. The CDR3 has 24 residues. V shed 4 bases, J shed 0 bases, and the junction held 30 bases outside the gene matches.

V and J are TRBV24-1 and TRBJ1-2; D is ambiguous. The CDR3 is 13 residues long. The V gene's germline CDR1 is KGHDR and CDR2 SFDVKD. Between the trimmed V and J ends, which lost 4 bases and 6 bases, there was a span of 11 bases. The CDR3, as DNA: TGTGCCACCAGTGACAACCGGGAACATGGCTACACCTTC. Translated: CATSDNREHGYTF.

J is TRBJ2-7 and V is TRBV28; 8 positions match TRBD1. Germline values: CDR1 MDHEN, CDR2 SYDVKM. Unmatched junction bases numbered 16, after V lost 6 bases and J lost 6 bases. The CDR3 covers 16 residues. Here the CDR3 reads CASSSVLSGQALEQYF. In DNA form, the CDR3 reads TGTGCCAGCAGCAGTGTATTATCGGGACAGGCCCTCGAGCAGTACTTC.

This chain joins TRBV4-1 and TRBJ1-2, with 12 nucleotides matching TRBD1. Germline CDR1 and CDR2: MGHRA and YSYEKL. This CDR3 contains 16 residues. Germline trimming cut 6 bases from V and 1 base from J; bases unmatched to any gene: 6. The CDR3: CASRRDRGQVNYGYTF. CDR3 nucleotide sequence: TGCGCCAGCAGGAGGGACAGGGGGCAAGTTAACTATGGCTACACCTTC.

J is TRBJ2-7 and V is TRBV7-9, with a possible D match to TRBD1 (5 bases). The CDR3 extends over 12 amino acids. From germline, CDR1 is SEHNR and CDR2 FQNEAQ (reference sequence). Trimming left V 1 base short and J 7 bases short, with 8 bases between. The DNA of the CDR3 is TGTGCCAGCAGCTTAGTAGGGGTTGAGCAGTACTTC. Protein: CASSLVGVEQYF. The full variable domain, its missing parts supplied by reference TRBV7-9 and TRBJ2-7, is DTGVSQNPRHKITKRGQNVTFRCDPISEHNRLYWYRQTLGQGPEFLTYFQNEAQLEKSRLLSDRFSAERPKGSFSTLEIQRTEQGDSAMYLCASSLVGVEQYFGPGTRLTVT.

The chain links TRBV5-1 to TRBJ2-3; D is unclear. Germline V lookup: CDR1 SGHRS, CDR2 YFSETQ. CDR3 length: 14 residues. V lost 6 bases, J lost 6 bases, and 17 bases lay in between. The CDR3 region is CASTSPVAPDTQYF. In nucleotides, the CDR3 is TGCGCCAGCACCTCGCCTGTGGCACCGGATACGCAGTATTTT.

This clone occurred a few times. This chain connects TRBV6-1 to TRBJ2-7; the match to TRBD1 covers 8 bases. The CDR3 spans 17 residues. V trimming: 4 bases; J trimming: 0 bases; junction bases outside the gene matches: 11. CDR1 is MNHNS and CDR2 is SASEGT in the germline V gene. CDR3 sequence reads: CASSAPDGQGVSYEQYF. Here the CDR3 DNA reads TGTGCCAGCAGTGCCCCCGACGGACAGGGTGTCTCCTACGAGCAGTACTTC.

The J gene is TRBJ2-5, the V gene TRBV6-1; 14 bases map to TRBD2. The germline V gene has CDR1 MNHNS and CDR2 SASEGT. The length of the CDR3 is 18 residues. J was trimmed by 5 bases and V by 3 bases; bases with no gene match: 11. The CDR3 sequence: CASSDVLTSGGAQETQYF. CDR3 bases: TGTGCCAGCAGTGACGTTTTGACTAGCGGGGGGGCACAGGAGACCCAGTACTTC.

The chain recombines TRBV28 with TRBJ1-2; 11 bases agree with TRBD1. Germline values: CDR1 MDHEN, CDR2 SYDVKM. V gave up 6 bases and J gave up 8 bases; unmatched junction bases: 5. The CDR3 consists of 13 residues. The chain's CDR3 is CASSPDRGRGYTF. As DNA, the CDR3 is TGTGCCAGCAGCCCGGACAGGGGGCGAGGCTACACCTTC.

V and J are TRBV28 and TRBJ1-2; no definite D call. This CDR3 contains 12 residues. Trimming stripped 6 bases from V and 1 base from J, with 6 bases between. The germline V gene has CDR1 MDHEN and CDR2 SYDVKM. The CDR3 DNA sequence: TGTGCCAGCAGCGGGGTTAACTATGGCTACACCTTC. Protein sequence: CASSGVNYGYTF.

The genes are TRBV28 and TRBJ2-7, with 11 bases aligning to TRBD2. Germline CDR1 is MDHEN and CDR2 is SYDVKM. This CDR3 is built from 15 residues. V lost 5 bases to trimming and J lost 3 bases; unmatched junction nucleotides: 6. The chain's CDR3 is CASSPGTSGNYEQYF. The DNA of the CDR3 is TGTGCCAGCAGTCCGGGGACTAGCGGCAACTACGAGCAGTACTTC.

V and J are TRBV4-3 and TRBJ1-6; tentatively, D is TRBD1 (5 bases). The germline CDR1 and CDR2 sequences are LGHNA and YSLEER. The CDR3 contains 15 residues. V was clipped by 0 bases and J by 8 bases, with 11 bases between them. The CDR3: CASSQDQGRDSPLHF. The DNA for the CDR3 is TGCGCCAGCAGCCAAGATCAGGGTAGGGATTCACCCCTCCACTTT.

This chain links TRBV30 with TRBJ1-5, with 11 bases that match TRBD1. Germline CDR1 and CDR2: GTSNPN and SVGIG (reference sequence). This CDR3 has 15 amino acids. V was clipped by 3 bases and J by 5 bases; unmatched bases: 6. The CDR3 spells CAWSPRTGGDQPQHF. Written as DNA, the CDR3 is TGTGCCTGGAGCCCTCGGACAGGGGGCGATCAGCCCCAGCATTTT.

The chain uses TRBV5-8 and TRBJ1-1, with D maybe TRBD1 (6 bases). Trimming stripped 3 bases from V and 2 bases from J, with 17 bases between. The CDR3 length is 16 residues. In germline, CDR1 is SGHTS, CDR2 YDEGEE. CDR3 sequence reads: CASSSQGSNLNTEAFF. The CDR3 DNA sequence: TGTGCCAGCAGCTCACAGGGATCAAATCTTAACACTGAAGCTTTCTTT.

This chain connects TRBV2 to TRBJ1-1; D perhaps matches TRBD1 (5 bases). V was trimmed by 6 bases and J by 3 bases, leaving 17 bases between them. CDR1 is SNHLY and CDR2 is FYNNEI in the germline V gene. The CDR3 extends over 15 amino acids. This chain's CDR3 is CASRRGQGLDTEAFF. CDR3 DNA: TGTGCCAGCAGAAGGGGTCAGGGTCTAGACACTGAAGCTTTCTTT.

The chain carries TRBV18 and TRBJ1-2; tentative D call: TRBD1 (6 bases). The CDR3 spans 15 residues. Germline V lookup: CDR1 KGHSH, CDR2 LQKENI. Trimming stripped 0 bases from V and 7 bases from J, with 15 bases between. CDR3 protein: CASSPPGKGVRGYTF. CDR3 bases: TGTGCCAGCTCACCACCGGGCAAGGGGGTTCGTGGCTACACCTTC.

A single count supports this clone. CDR3: CASSELKGLPGANVLTF. The CDR3 bases are TGTGCCAGCAGTGAATTAAAGGGGCTCCCTGGGGCCAACGTCCTGACTTTC. V usage is TRBV6-1 and J usage is TRBJ2-6, with a tentative D call TRBD1 (5 bases). The germline gives CDR1 MNHNS, CDR2 SASEGT. Trimming shortened V by 2 bases and J by 2 bases, and 13 bases separated the two germline ends. The CDR3 loop spans 17 amino acids.

In this sample, this clone turned up once. The chain links TRBV7-9 to TRBJ1-2, with 9 nucleotides matching TRBD1. Trimming cost V 5 bases and J 4 bases; bases outside gene matches: 8. Germline CDR1 SEHNR, CDR2 FQNEAQ (reference sequence). The CDR3 is 15 amino acids. The CDR3 region has the DNA TGTGCCAGCAGCATCCCCGGGACAGGGCGCTATGGCTACACCTTC. It specifies CASSIPGTGRYGYTF.

The chain carries TRBV7-2 and TRBJ2-2, with D uncertain. V was trimmed by 2 bases and J by 0 bases, leaving 19 bases between them. The germline CDR1 and CDR2 sequences are SGHTA and FQGNSA. The CDR3 totals 19 residues. CDR3 coding DNA: TGTGCCAGCAGCTTATCTCCGACTGGAAGCCAGTCGAACACCGGGGAGCTGTTTTTT. Translating it yields CASSLSPTGSQSNTGELFF. Together with reference TRBV7-2 and TRBJ2-2, the CDR3 gives the full variable domain: GAGVSQSPSNKVTEKGKDVELRCDPISGHTALYWYRQSLGQGLEFLIYFQGNSAPDKSGLPSDRFSAERTGGSVSTLTIQRTQQEDSAVYLCASSLSPTGSQSNTGELFFGEGSRLTVL.